This TCR beta chain is from a study of shared clonotypes between healthy human individuals. Only CD45RO-negative cells positively selected for CCR7 counted as naive CD8 cells, so terminally differentiated effector memory CD45RA+ cells were excluded. This CDR3 comprises 14 residues. The V gene lost 4 bases and the J gene lost 1 base, with 11 bases spanning the gap. Germline V gene sequence: CDR1 SGDLS, CDR2 YYNGEE. The repertoire was sequenced with immunoSEQ multiplex PCR; TCRdb's copy has only in-frame clones and lacks some. The sample contains hundreds of thousands of clones, approximately 92% of which appear only once.

Source material: naive CD8+ T cells sorted from blood. This receptor was taken from a man aged 30-40 years in good health. The J gene is TRBJ1-1, the V gene TRBV9; no clear D. CDR3 protein: CASSSQEGNTEAFF. The CDR3 nucleotides are TGTGCCAGCAGCTCCCAGGAGGGGAACACTGAAGCTTTCTTT.